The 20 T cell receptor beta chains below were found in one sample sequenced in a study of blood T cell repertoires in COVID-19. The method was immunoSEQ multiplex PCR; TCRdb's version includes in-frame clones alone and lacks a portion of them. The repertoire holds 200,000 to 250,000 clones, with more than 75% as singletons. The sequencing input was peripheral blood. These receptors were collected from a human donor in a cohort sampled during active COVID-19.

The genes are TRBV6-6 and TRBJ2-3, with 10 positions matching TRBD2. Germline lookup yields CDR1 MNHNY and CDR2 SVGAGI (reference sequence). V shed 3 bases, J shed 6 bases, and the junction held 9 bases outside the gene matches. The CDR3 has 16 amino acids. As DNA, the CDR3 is TGTGCCAGCAGTTATTCTACTAGCGGGGCGGGGGATACGCAGTATTTT. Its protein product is CASSYSTSGAGDTQYF.

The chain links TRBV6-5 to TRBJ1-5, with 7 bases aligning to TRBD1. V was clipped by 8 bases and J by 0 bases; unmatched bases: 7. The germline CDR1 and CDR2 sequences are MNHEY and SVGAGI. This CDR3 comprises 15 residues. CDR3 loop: CASRSRQGSNQPQHF. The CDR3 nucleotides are TGTGCCAGCCGATCTCGACAGGGTAGCAATCAGCCCCAGCATTTT.

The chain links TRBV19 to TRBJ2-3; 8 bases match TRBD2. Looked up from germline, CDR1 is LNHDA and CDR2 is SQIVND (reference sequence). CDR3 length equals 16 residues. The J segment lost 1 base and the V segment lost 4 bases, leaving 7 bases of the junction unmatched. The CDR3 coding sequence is TGTGCCAGTAGTAGCCGGGAGGGACCCGGCACAGATACGCAGTATTTT. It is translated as CASSSREGPGTDTQYF.

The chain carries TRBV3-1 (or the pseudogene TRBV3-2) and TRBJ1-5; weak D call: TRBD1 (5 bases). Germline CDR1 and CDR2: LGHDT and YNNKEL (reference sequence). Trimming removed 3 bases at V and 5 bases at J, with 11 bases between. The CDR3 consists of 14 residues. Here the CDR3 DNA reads TGTGCCAGCAGCCACGACAGTTACTATCAGCCCCAGCATTTT. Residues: CASSHDSYYQPQHF.

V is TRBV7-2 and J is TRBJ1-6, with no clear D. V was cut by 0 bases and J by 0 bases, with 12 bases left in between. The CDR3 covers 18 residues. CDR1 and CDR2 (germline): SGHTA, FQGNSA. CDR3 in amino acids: CASSLATSGSSYNSPLHF. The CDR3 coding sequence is TGTGCCAGCAGCTTAGCAACGTCGGGGAGCTCCTATAATTCACCCCTCCACTTT.

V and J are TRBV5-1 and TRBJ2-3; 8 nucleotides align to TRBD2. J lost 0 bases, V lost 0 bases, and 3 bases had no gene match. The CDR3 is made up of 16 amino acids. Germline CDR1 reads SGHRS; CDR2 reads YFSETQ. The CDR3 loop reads CASSLGASGSTDTQYF. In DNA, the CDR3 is TGCGCCAGCAGCTTGGGCGCTAGCGGGAGCACAGATACGCAGTATTTT.

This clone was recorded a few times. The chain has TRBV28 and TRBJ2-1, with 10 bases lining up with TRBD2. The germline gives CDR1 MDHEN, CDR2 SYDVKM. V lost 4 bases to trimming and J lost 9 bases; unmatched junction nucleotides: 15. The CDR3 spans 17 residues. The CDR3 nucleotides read TGTGCCAGCAGTTCCTCGGGACTAGCGTTCAGGGAGAGTGAGCAGTTCTTC. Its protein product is CASSSSGLAFRESEQFF.

CDR3 sequence: CASSYAGTEAFF. The CDR3 DNA is TGTGCCAGCAGTTATGCGGGCACTGAAGCTTTCTTT. The rearrangement uses TRBV6-5 and TRBJ1-1; the D is unclear. V lost 3 bases and J lost 4, with 6 bases in between. This CDR3 comprises 12 residues. Germline V gene data show CDR1 as MNHEY and CDR2 as SVGAGI.

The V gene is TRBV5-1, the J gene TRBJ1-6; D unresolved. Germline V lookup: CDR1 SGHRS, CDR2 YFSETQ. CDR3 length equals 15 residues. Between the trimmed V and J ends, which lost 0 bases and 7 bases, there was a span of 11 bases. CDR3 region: CASSLAGGPNSPLHF. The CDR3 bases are TGCGCCAGCAGCTTGGCCGGAGGGCCAAATTCACCCCTCCACTTT.

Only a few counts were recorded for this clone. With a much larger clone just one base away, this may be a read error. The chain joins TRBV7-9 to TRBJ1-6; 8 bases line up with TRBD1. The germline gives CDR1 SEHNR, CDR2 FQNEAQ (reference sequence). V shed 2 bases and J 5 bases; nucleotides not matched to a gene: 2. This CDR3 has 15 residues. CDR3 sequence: CASSLPTGDNSPLHF. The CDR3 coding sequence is TGTGCCAGCAGCTTACCGACAGGGGATAATTCACCCCTCCACTTT.

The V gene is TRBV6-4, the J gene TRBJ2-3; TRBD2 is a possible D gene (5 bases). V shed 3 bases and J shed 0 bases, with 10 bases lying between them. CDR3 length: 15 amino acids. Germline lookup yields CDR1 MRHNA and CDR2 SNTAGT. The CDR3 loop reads CASSESGSSTDTQYF. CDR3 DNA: TGTGCCAGCAGTGAATCGGGGTCCAGCACAGATACGCAGTATTTT.

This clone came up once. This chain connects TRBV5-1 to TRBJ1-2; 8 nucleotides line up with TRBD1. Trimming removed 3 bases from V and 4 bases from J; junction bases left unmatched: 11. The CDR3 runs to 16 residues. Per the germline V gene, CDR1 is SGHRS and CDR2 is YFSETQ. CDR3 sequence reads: CASSWTGQGATYGYTF. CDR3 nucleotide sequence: TGCGCCAGCAGCTGGACCGGACAGGGTGCTACCTATGGCTACACCTTC.

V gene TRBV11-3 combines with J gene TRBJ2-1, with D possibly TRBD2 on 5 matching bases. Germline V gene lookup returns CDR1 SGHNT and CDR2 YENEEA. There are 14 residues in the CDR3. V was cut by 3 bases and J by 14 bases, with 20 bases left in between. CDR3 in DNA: TGTGCCAGCAGCTTTGAGGGAGCCGGACCTTTTAAGTTCTTC. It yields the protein CASSFEGAGPFKFF. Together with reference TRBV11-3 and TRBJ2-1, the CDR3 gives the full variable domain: EAGVVQSPRYKIIEKKQPVAFWCNPISGHNTLYWYLQNLGQGPELLIRYENEEAVDDSQLPKDRFSAERLKGVDSTLKIQPAELGDSAVYLCASSFEGAGPFKFFGPGTRLTVL.

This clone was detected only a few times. CDR3 in amino acids: CASTTGGPANEKLFF. Here the CDR3 DNA reads TGTGCCAGCACTACAGGGGGCCCAGCTAATGAAAAACTGTTTTTT. V usage is TRBV6-5 and J usage is TRBJ1-4; 9 bases are shared with TRBD1. The length of the CDR3 is 15 residues. Germline V gene data show CDR1 as MNHEY and CDR2 as SVGAGI. V lost 7 bases to trimming and J lost 3 bases; unmatched junction nucleotides: 6.

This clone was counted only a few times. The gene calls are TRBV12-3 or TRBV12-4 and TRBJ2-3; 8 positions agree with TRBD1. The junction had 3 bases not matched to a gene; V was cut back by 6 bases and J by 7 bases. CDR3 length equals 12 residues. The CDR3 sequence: CASRQGANTQYF. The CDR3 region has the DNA TGTGCCAGCAGGCAGGGGGCGAATACGCAGTATTTT.

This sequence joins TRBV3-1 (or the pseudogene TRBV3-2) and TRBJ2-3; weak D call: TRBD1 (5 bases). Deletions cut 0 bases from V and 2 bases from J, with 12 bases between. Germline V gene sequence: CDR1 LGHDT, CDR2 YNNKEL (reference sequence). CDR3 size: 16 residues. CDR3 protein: CASSQDDSLTTDTQYF. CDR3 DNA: TGTGCCAGCAGCCAAGATGACAGCCTGACCACAGATACGCAGTATTTT.

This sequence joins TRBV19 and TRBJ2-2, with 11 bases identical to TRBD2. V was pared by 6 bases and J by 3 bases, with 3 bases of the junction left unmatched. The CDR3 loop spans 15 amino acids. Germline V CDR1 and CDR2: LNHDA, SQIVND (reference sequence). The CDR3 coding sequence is TGTGCCAGTAGCGGGACTAGCGGATACACCGGGGAGCTGTTTTTT. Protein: CASSGTSGYTGELFF.

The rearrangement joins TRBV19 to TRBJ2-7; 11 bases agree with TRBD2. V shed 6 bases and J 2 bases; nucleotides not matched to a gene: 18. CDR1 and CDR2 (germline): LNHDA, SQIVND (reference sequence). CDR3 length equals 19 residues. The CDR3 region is CASSTNTVLAGELPYEQYF. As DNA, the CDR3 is TGTGCCAGTAGCACAAACACCGTACTAGCGGGGGAACTACCCTACGAGCAGTACTTC.

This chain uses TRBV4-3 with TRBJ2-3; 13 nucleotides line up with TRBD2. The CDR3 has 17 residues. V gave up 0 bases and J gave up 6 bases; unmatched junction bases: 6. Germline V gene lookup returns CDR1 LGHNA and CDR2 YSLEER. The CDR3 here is CASSQDPTSGGSDTQYF. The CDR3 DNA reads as TGCGCCAGCAGCCAAGATCCGACTAGCGGGGGGTCGGATACGCAGTATTTT.

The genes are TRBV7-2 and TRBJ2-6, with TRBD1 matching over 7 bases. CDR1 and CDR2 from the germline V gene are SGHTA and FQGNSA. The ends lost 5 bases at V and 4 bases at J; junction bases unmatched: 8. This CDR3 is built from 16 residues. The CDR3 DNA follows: TGTGCCAGCAGCAGAAAAGGGACAGCGGGGGCCAACGTCCTGACTTTC. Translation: CASSRKGTAGANVLTF.